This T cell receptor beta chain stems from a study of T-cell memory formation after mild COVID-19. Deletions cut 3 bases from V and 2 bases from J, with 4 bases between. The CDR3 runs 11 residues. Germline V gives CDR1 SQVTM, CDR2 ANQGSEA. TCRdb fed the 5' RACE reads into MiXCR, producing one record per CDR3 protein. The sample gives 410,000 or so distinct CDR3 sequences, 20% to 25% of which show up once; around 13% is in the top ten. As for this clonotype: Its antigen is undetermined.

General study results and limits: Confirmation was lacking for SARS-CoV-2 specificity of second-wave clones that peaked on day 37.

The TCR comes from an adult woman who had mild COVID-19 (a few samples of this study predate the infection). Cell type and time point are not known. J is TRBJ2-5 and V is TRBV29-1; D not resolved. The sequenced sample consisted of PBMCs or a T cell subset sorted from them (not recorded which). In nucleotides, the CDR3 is TGCAGCGTTGATGAACAAGAGACCCAGTACTTC. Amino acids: CSVDEQETQYF.